Listed here are 3 T cell receptor beta chains from one sample, sequenced in a study of CD8+ T cells in alopecia areata (dated by TCRdb to between 2017 and 2018). Receptor amplification or capture employed the immunoSEQ multiplex PCR assay. To provide template for TCR sequencing, every sample had RNA extracted and reverse transcribed into cDNA. As stored in TCRdb, this immuneACCESS dataset retains in-frame rearrangements with V and J assigned. A fraction of the clones does not appear; measured against another copy, unresolved V genes explain less than half of the discrepancy, and the remainder lacks a known reason. The sample table records fewer than 70,000 clones; 40% to 50% of these occur just once. The ten biggest clones cover roughly 51% of the sample. Material: NKG2D-low CD8+ T cells sorted from blood. Read against the paper, the sample's cell subset or site label means: sorted CD8+ NKG2D-low blood T cells. The source of these receptors is a human donor with alopecia areata.

The chain has TRBV29-1 and TRBJ1-2; 9 bases are shared with TRBD1. Per the germline V gene, CDR1 is SQVTM and CDR2 is ANQGSEA. The V gene end was trimmed by 0 bases and the J gene end by 5 bases; junction bases not matched to a gene: 4. The CDR3 length is 14 residues. The CDR3 DNA is TGCAGCGTTGAAGAGGGGACAGGGATTTATGGCTACACCTTC. Its protein product is CSVEEGTGIYGYTF.

This chain connects TRBV6-4 to TRBJ2-3, with D possibly being TRBD2 (6 bases). V was pared by 6 bases and J by 2 bases, with 12 bases between. CDR1 is MRHNA and CDR2 is SNTAGT in the germline V gene. This CDR3 is built from 14 residues. The CDR3 nucleotides are TGTGCCAGCAGCGAGGGAGGAGACACAGATACGCAGTATTTT. This translates into CASSEGGDTDTQYF.

The chain is built from TRBV6-5 and TRBJ1-5, with 8 nucleotides matching TRBD1. This CDR3 is built from 15 residues. Germline-derived CDR1 and CDR2 are MNHEY and SVGAGI. V shed 6 bases and J 3 bases; nucleotides not matched to a gene: 7. The chain's CDR3 is CASSPLDRVNQPQHF. The CDR3 DNA is TGTGCCAGCAGCCCACTGGACAGGGTCAATCAGCCCCAGCATTTT.